The subject of this entry is one TCR beta chain. With V trimmed by 5 bases and J by 3 bases, 10 bases remained unmatched. Germline V gene data show CDR1 as DFQATT and CDR2 as SNEGSKA (reference sequence). The CDR3 totals 14 residues. Via MiXCR, TCRdb re-called the RACE reads, giving one row per CDR3 protein. In the table there are about 39,000 distinct CDR3 sequences, around 12% of which are singletons. Noted time point: pre-sensitization, week 0. Treatment here: therapeutic diphenylcyclopropenone sensitization with weekly scalp DPC. The source of the sample is a study of human T cells and chemical hapten exposure. Across the whole study: Sensitization involved placing 2% DPC onto a 2 cm by 2 cm region of upper inner arm skin.

The chain carries TRBV20-1 and TRBJ2-7; the match to TRBD2 covers 7 bases. This receptor was obtained from a woman aged 25-40 years with alopecia areata. Some clones in this sample may be carry-over from other donors' samples. The input for sequencing was whole blood, taken in connection with sensitization to the hapten diphenylcyclopropenone (DPC). CDR3 sequence: CSAYLREQDYEQYF. In DNA, the CDR3 is TGCAGTGCTTACCTGCGGGAGCAGGACTACGAGCAGTACTTC.